Below, one T cell receptor (beta chain) is given with its context. Its target is unknown. PCR employed 60 Vbeta and 13 Jbeta primers. Clones were sequenced by immunoSEQ multiplex PCR, and TCRdb holds only the in-frame ones, with some missing. The sample yields over 75,000 clones, over 65% seen once. The data belong to a study of cytomegalovirus exposure and HLA in healthy donors. Findings and caveats of the study: In a later analysis, TCR beta V- and J-gene trimming showed a link to a missense DCLRE1C variant.

Sequencing was done on a sample of PBMCs. This clonotype originated in a woman aged 55-69 years in good health and CMV-seronegative.

The CDR3 nucleotides are TGTGCCAGCAGCCGTACCCGGGACAGGCGCTATGGCTACACCTTC. It specifies CASSRTRDRRYGYTF. The chain recombines TRBV6-5 with TRBJ1-2; 8 bases agree with TRBD1. This CDR3 spans 15 amino acids. The trim removed 6 bases at V and 4 bases at J, leaving 10 bases unmatched. In germline, CDR1 is MNHEY, CDR2 SVGAGI.